This passage covers 8 T cell receptor beta chains from one sample sequenced in a study of technical replicates of blood from four donors. Profiled with immunoSEQ multiplex PCR; TCRdb holds only in-frame clones, not every one. The sample has about 14,000 clones; about 82% are singletons. Sequencing input: PBMCs. The origin of the receptors is a human donor in good health.

This clone has more than one count but fewer than ten. The chain couples TRBV7-9 to TRBJ2-1, with a tentative D call TRBD2 (6 bases). The CDR3 loop spans 15 amino acids. With 5 bases removed from V and 6 bases from J, the gap between germline ends came to 17 bases. CDR1 is SEHNR and CDR2 is FQNEAQ in the germline V gene (reference sequence). The CDR3 sequence is CASSRVTGRGNEQFF. The CDR3 DNA reads as TGTGCCAGCAGCCGGGTCACCGGGAGAGGCAATGAGCAGTTCTTC.

There are a few counts of this clone. The chain carries TRBV28 and TRBJ1-1; a possible D gene is TRBD1 (6 bases). CDR1 and CDR2 (germline): MDHEN, SYDVKM. This CDR3 contains 14 residues. Trimming removed 2 bases at V and 5 bases at J, with 12 bases between. The CDR3 DNA sequence: TGTGCCAGCAGTTTACAGGGGCGAAGGACTGAAGCTTTCTTT. Encoded protein: CASSLQGRRTEAFF.

The count of this clone is one. V usage is TRBV25-1 and J usage is TRBJ1-2; D might be TRBD1 (5 bases). Trimming left V 1 base short and J 9 bases short, with 12 bases between. The germline V gene encodes CDR1 MGHDK and CDR2 SYGVNS. The CDR3 consists of 13 residues. CDR3 loop: CASSESGGDRYTF. The CDR3 region has the DNA TGTGCCAGCAGTGAATCTGGCGGGGACCGCTACACCTTC.

This clone came up once. V and J are TRBV11-2 and TRBJ2-5, with 11 bases aligning to TRBD2. CDR1 is SGHAT and CDR2 is FQNNGV in the germline V gene. V shed 1 base, J shed 5 bases, and the junction held 9 bases outside the gene matches. The CDR3 is 17 amino acids. The CDR3 nucleotides are TGTGCCAGCAGCTTAGCAGCTAGCGGGAGGACCCGGGAGACCCAGTACTTC. It codes for CASSLAASGRTRETQYF.

The genes are TRBV28 and TRBJ2-3, with D perhaps matching TRBD2 (7 bases). This CDR3 contains 16 residues. Germline assignment: CDR1 MDHEN and CDR2 SYDVKM. With 2 bases removed from V and 9 bases from J, the gap between germline ends came to 21 bases. CDR3 bases: TGTGCCAGCAGTTTAGATGCGGGGGCCGCCCGGGGGACGCAGTATTTT. This sequence encodes CASSLDAGAARGTQYF. Based on the CDR3 plus reference TRBV28 and TRBJ2-3, the full variable domain is DVKVTQSSRYLVKRTGEKVFLECVQDMDHENMFWYRQDPGLGLRLIYFSYDVKMKEKGDIPEGYSVSREKKERFSLILESASTNQTSMYLCASSLDAGAARGTQYFGPGTRLTVL.

This clone was detected once. The chain uses TRBV30 and TRBJ2-1; 10 bases agree with TRBD1. The CDR3 sequence is 15 residues long. Germline V gene lookup returns CDR1 GTSNPN and CDR2 SVGIG (reference sequence). Trimming at V came to 4 bases and at J to 4 bases, leaving 7 bases not matched to a gene. Written as DNA, the CDR3 is TGTGCCTGGACCGGGACAGGGGTTATGTACAATGAGCAGTTCTTC. Protein: CAWTGTGVMYNEQFF. The complete variable domain, with remaining parts taken from reference TRBV30 and TRBJ2-1, reads SQTIHQWPATLVQPVGSPLSLECTVEGTSNPNLYWYRQAAGRGLQLLFYSVGIGQISSEVPQNLSASRPQDRQFILSSKKLLLSDSGFYLCAWTGTGVMYNEQFFGPGTRLTVL.

The rearrangement joins TRBV27 to TRBJ1-5; D is perhaps TRBD1 (5 bases). The germline gives CDR1 MNHEY, CDR2 SMNVEV (reference sequence). Trimming took off 6 bases at V and 3 bases at J, with 12 bases between the two ends. This CDR3 is 14 amino acids long. CDR3 amino acids: CASRIRANNQPQHF. In DNA form, the CDR3 reads TGTGCCAGCAGAATCAGGGCTAACAATCAGCCCCAGCATTTT.

The chain is built from TRBV21-1 and TRBJ2-2; the table gives TRBD1 as D, unverified against the DNA. TRBV21-1 has pseudogene status. This CDR3 has 16 amino acids. The CDR3 is CASSKVETGITGELFF. CDR3 in DNA: TGTGCCAGCAGCAAAGTAGAGACAGGCATCACCGGGGAGCTGTTTTTT.